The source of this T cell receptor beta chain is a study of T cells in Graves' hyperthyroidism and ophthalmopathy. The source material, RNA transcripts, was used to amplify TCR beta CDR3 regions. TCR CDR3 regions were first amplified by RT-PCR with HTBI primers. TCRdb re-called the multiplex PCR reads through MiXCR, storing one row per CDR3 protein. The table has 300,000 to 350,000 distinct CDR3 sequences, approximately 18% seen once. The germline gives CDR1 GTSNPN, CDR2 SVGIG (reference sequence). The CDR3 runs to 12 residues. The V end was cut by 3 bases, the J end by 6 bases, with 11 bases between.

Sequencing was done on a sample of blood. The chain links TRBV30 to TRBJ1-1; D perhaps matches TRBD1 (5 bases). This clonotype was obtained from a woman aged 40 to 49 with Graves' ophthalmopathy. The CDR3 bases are TGTGCCTGGAGCCTAGGGGTCGCTGAAGCTTTCTTT. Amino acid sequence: CAWSLGVAEAFF.